The entry that follows covers one T cell receptor beta chain sequence. Next came a second PCR, run for about 7 to 12 cycles, which used a sample-barcoded 5' primer along with a J-beta primer mix. MiXCR, applied by TCRdb to the 5' RACE reads, yields one record per CDR3 protein. The table shows more than 500,000 distinct CDR3 sequences, with 25% to 35% occurring only once. The entry originates in a study of blood T cells in healthy people across ages. The germline V gene encodes CDR1 SGHNT and CDR2 YYREEE (reference sequence). This CDR3 contains 16 residues. The V end lost 0 bases, the J end lost 4 bases, and 16 bases lay between the germline ends. These data also formed part of another study, on T cells of mothers and their children.

What was sequenced was blood. The rearrangement links TRBV5-4 to TRBJ1-2; no firm D call. The receptor comes from a boy younger than 10 in good health. CDR3 loop: CASSLGRVYMSYGYTF. The CDR3 nucleotides are TGTGCCAGCAGCTTGGGCCGGGTTTACATGTCCTATGGCTACACCTTC.